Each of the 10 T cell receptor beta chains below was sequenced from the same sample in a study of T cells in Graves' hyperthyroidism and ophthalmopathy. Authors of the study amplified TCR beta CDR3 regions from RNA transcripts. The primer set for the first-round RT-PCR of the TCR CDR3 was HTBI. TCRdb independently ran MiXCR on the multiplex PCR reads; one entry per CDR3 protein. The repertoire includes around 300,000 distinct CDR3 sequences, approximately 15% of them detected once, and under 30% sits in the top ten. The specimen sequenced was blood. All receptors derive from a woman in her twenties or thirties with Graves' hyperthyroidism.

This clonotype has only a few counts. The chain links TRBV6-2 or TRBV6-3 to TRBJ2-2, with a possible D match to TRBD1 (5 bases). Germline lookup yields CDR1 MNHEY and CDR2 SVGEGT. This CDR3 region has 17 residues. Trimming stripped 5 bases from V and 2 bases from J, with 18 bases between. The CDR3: CASSDDSQTLNTGELFF. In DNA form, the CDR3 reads TGTGCCAGCAGTGATGACAGCCAGACCCTAAACACCGGGGAGCTGTTTTTT.

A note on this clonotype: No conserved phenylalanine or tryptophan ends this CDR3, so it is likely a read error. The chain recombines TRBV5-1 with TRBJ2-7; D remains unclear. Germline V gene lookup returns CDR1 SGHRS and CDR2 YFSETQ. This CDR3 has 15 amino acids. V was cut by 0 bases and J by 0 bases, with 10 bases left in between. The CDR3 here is CASSLGPPSSYEQYC. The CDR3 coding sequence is TGCGCCAGCAGCTTGGGACCCCCGAGCTCCTACGAGCAGTACTGC.

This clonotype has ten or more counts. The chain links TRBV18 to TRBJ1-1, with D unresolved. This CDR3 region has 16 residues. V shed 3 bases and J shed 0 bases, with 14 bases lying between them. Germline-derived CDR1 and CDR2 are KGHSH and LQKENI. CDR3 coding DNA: TGTGCCAGCTCACCGTCGGGCAGCTCCATGAACACTGAAGCTTTCTTT. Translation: CASSPSGSSMNTEAFF. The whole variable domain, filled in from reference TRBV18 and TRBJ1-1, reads NAGVMQNPRHLVRRRGQEARLRCSPMKGHSHVYWYRQLPEEGLKFMVYLQKENIIDESGMPKERFSAEFPKEGPSILRIQQVVRGDSAAYFCASSPSGSSMNTEAFFGQGTRLTVV.

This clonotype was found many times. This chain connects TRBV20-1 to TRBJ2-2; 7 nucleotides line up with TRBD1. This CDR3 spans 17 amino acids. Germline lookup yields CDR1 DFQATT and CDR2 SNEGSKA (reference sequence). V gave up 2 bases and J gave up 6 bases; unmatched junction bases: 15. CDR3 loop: CSARITAGARGSGELFF. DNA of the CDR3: TGCAGTGCTAGAATAACCGCAGGCGCCAGGGGGTCCGGGGAGCTGTTTTTT.

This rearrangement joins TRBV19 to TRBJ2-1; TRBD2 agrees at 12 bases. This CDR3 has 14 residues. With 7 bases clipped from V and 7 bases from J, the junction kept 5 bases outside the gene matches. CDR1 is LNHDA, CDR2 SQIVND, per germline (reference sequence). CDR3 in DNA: TGTGCCAGTATGGGGACTAGCGGGTGGAATGAGCAGTTCTTC. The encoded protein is CASMGTSGWNEQFF.

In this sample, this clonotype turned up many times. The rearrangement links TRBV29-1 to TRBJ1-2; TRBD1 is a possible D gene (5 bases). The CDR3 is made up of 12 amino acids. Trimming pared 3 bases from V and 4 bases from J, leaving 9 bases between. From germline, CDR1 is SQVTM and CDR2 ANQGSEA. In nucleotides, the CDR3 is TGCAGCGTTGACGAGGGGATCTATGGCTACACCTTC. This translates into CSVDEGIYGYTF.

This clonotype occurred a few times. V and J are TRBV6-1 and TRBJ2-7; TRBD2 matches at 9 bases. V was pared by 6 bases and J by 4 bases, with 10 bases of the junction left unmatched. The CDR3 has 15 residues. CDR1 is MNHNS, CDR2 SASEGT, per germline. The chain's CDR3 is CASRQGTSRLYEQYF. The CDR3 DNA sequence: TGTGCCAGCAGACAAGGGACTAGCCGATTGTACGAGCAGTACTTC.

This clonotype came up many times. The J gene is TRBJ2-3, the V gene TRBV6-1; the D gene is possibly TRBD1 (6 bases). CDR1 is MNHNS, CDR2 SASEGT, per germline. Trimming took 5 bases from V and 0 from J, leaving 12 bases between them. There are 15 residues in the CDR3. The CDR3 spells CASSPQGASTDTQYF. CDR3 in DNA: TGTGCCAGCAGTCCACAGGGTGCTAGCACAGATACGCAGTATTTT.

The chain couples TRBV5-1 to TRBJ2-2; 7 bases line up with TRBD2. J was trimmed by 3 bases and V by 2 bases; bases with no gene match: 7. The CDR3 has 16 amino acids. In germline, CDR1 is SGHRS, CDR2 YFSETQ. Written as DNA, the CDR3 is TGCGCCAGCAGCTTTAACAGCGGGGCCTACACCGGGGAGCTGTTTTTT. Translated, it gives CASSFNSGAYTGELFF.

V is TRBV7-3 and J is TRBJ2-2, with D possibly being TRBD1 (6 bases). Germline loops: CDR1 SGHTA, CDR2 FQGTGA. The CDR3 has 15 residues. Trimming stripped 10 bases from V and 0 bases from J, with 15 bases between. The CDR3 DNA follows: TGTGCCACCAGGCCCGGACAGACGAACACCGGGGAGCTGTTTTTT. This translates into CATRPGQTNTGELFF.